This TCR beta chain was captured by sequencing in a study of blood T cell repertoires in COVID-19. Study processing details: Using reference gene primer amplification, nucleated cell counts were estimated. Sequenced by immunoSEQ multiplex PCR; TCRdb stores in-frame clones only, minus some. The V and J calls and clone size were taken over from that table, and D and trimming were inferred from the DNA. The data show about 200,000 clones, 85% seen once. This CDR3 has 12 amino acids. V lost 5 bases and J lost 4, with 7 bases in between. Germline-derived CDR1 and CDR2 are SGHTA and FQGNSA. The rearrangement joins TRBV7-2 to TRBJ2-3; D remains ambiguous. The receptor was isolated from a woman aged 80 or older with acute or convalescent COVID-19. Source material: peripheral blood. The CDR3: CASSMASDTQYF. CDR3 coding DNA: TGTGCCAGCAGCATGGCCTCAGATACGCAGTATTTT.